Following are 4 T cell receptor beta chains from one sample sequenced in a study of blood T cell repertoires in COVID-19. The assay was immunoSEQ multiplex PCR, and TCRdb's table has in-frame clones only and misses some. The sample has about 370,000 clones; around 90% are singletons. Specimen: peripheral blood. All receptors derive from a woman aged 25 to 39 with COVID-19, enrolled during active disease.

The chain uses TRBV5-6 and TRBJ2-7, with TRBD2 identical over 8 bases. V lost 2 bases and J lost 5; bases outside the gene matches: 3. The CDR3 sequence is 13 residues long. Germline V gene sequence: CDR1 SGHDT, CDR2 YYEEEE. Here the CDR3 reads CASSFTSGHEQYF. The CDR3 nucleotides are TGTGCCAGCAGCTTCACTAGCGGACACGAGCAGTACTTC.

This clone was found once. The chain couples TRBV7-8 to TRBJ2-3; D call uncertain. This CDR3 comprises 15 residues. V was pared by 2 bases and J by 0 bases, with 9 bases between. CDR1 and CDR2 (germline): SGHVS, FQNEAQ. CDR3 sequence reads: CASSLRRWSTDTQYF. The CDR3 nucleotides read TGTGCCAGCAGCTTACGTCGGTGGAGCACAGATACGCAGTATTTT.

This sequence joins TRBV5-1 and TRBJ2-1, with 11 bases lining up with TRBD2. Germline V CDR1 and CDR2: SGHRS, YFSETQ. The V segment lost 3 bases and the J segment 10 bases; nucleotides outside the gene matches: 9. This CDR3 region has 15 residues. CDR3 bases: TGCGCCAGCAGCTCGGGACTAGCGGCCGGGAAGGAGCAGTTCTTC. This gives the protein CASSSGLAAGKEQFF.

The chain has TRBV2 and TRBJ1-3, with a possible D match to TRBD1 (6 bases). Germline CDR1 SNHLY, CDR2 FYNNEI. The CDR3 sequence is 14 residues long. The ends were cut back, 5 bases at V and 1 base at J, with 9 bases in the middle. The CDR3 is CASSLGTSGNTIYF. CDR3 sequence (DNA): TGTGCCAGCAGTTTGGGGACATCTGGAAACACCATATATTTT.